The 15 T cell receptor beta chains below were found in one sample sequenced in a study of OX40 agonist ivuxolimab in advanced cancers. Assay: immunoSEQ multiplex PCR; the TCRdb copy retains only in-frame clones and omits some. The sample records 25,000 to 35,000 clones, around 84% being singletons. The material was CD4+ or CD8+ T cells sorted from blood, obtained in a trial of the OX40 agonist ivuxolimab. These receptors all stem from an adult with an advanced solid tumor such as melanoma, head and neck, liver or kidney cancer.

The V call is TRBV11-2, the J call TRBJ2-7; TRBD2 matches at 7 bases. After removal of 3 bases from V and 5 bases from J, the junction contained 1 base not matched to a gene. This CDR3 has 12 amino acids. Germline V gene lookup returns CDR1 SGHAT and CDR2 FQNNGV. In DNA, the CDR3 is TGTGCCAGCAGCTTTGGACTAGACGAGCAGTACTTC. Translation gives CASSFGLDEQYF.

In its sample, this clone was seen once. CDR3 nucleotides: TGTGCCAGCAGCTTGGACGGGTCGGGGGCCATCGGGGAGCTGTTTTTT. This codes for CASSLDGSGAIGELFF. The rearrangement links TRBV5-6 to TRBJ2-2, with D possibly being TRBD1 or TRBD2 (6 bases each). This CDR3 region has 16 residues. V lost 0 bases, J lost 7 bases, and 16 bases lay in between. Germline V gene lookup returns CDR1 SGHDT and CDR2 YYEEEE.

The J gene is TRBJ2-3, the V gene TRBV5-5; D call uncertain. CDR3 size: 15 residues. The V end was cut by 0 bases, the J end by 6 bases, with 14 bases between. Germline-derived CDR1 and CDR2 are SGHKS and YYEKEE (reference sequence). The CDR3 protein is CASSLGSSGTDTQYF. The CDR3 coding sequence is TGTGCCAGCAGCTTGGGCTCATCAGGAACGGATACGCAGTATTTT.

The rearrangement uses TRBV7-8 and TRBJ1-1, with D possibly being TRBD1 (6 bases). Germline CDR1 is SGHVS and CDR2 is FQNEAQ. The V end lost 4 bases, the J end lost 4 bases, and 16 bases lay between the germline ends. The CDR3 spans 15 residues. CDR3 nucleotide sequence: TGTGCCAGCAGCTCTAGGTCCAGGGGAGGCACTGAAGCTTTCTTT. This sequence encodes CASSSRSRGGTEAFF.

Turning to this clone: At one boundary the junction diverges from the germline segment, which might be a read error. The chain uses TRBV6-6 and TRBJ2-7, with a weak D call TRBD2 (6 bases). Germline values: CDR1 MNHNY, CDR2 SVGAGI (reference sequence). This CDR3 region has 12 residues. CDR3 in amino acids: CRSAGSSYEQYF. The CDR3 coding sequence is TGCAGATCGGCGGGGAGCTCCTACGAGCAGTACTTC.

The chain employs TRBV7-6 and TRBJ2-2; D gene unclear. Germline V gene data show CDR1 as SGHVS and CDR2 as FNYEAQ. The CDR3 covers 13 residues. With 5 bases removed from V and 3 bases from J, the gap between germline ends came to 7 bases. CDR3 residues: CASSISYTGELFF. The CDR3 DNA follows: TGTGCCAGCAGCATATCTTACACCGGGGAGCTGTTTTTT.

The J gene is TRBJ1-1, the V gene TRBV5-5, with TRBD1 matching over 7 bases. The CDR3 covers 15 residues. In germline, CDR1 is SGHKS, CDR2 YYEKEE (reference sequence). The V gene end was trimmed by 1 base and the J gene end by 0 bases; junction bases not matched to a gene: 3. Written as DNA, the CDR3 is TGTGCCAGCAGCTTGATCAGGGGGGTGAACACTGAAGCTTTCTTT. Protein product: CASSLIRGVNTEAFF.

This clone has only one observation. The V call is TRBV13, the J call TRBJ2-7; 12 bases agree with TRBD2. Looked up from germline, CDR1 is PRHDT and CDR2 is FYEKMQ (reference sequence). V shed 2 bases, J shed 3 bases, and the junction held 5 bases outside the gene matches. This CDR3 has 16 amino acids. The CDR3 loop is CASSLTSGGPYYEQYF. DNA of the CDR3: TGTGCCAGCAGCTTAACTAGCGGGGGGCCTTACTACGAGCAGTACTTC. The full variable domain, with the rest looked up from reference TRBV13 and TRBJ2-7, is AAGVIQSPRHLIKEKRETATLKCYPIPRHDTVYWYQQGPGQDPQFLISFYEKMQSDKGSIPDRFSAQQFSDYHSELNMSSLELGDSALYFCASSLTSGGPYYEQYFGPGTRLTVT.

The CDR3 region is CASSEWVRSASNTEAFF. In nucleotides, the CDR3 is TGTGCCAGCAGTGAATGGGTGAGATCAGCCTCGAACACTGAAGCTTTCTTT. This rearrangement joins TRBV6-1 to TRBJ1-1; D gene uncertain. The V end lost 2 bases, the J end lost 1 base, and 17 bases lay between the germline ends. Germline CDR1 is MNHNS and CDR2 is SASEGT. The CDR3 covers 17 residues.

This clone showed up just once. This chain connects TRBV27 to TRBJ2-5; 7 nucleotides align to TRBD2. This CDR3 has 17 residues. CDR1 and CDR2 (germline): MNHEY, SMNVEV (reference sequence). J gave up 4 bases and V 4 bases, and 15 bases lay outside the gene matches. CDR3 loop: CASSSMPQWSGVETQYF. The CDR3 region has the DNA TGTGCCAGCAGTTCTATGCCCCAATGGAGCGGGGTAGAGACCCAGTACTTC.

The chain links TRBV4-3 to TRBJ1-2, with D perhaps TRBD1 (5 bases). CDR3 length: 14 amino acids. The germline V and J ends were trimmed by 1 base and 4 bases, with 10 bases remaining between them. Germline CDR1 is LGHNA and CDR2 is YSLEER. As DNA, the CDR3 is TGCGCCAGCAGCCAAGGGGGGACGGTCTATGGCTACACCTTC. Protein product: CASSQGGTVYGYTF.

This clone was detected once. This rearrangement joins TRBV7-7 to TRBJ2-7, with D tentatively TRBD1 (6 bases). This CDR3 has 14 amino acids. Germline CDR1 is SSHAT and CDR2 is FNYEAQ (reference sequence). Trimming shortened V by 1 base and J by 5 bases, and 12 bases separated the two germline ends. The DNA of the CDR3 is TGTGCCAGCAGCTTAGGTTGGGGGCAGGACGAGCAGTACTTC. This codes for CASSLGWGQDEQYF.

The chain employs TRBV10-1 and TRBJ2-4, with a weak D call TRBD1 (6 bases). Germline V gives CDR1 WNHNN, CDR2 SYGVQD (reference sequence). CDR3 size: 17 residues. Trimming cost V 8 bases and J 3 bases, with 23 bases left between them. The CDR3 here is CASEGVWTASYKNIQYF. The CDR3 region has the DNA TGCGCCAGCGAAGGGGTCTGGACAGCCTCCTACAAAAACATTCAGTACTTC.

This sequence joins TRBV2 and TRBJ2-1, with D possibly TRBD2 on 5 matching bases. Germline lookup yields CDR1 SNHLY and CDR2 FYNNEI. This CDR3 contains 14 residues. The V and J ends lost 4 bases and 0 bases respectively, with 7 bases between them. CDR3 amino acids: CASSVAFSYNEQFF. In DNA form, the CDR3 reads TGTGCCAGCAGTGTAGCGTTCTCCTACAATGAGCAGTTCTTC.

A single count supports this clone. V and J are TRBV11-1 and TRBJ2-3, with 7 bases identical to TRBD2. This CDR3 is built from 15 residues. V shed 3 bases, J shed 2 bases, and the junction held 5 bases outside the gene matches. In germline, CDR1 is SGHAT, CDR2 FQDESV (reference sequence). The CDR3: CASSFQRGATDTQYF. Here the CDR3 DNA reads TGTGCCAGCAGCTTTCAGCGGGGTGCCACAGATACGCAGTATTTT.